The present TCR beta chain was sequenced within a study of cytomegalovirus exposure and HLA in healthy donors (dated by TCRdb to about 2017). Regarding the complete study: The 500 to 800 repertoires of the first cohort and the 120 validation repertoires were produced on the same platform, according to a later analysis. The study aimed to test whether cataloging public T cell receptors could reveal signatures of past pathogen exposure. Along with the approximately 650-subject first cohort, a separate validation cohort of some 130 different subjects was used. To predict cytomegalovirus infection status, the study brought together high-throughput TCR immunosequencing, statistical association of individual TCRs with disease status, and machine learning.

The library was generated by the immunoSEQ multiplex PCR assay. The study's own analysis went as follows. A statistical classification framework was built to diagnose cytomegalovirus status from the catalog of TCR beta chain sequences. TCRdb retrieved this table from immuneACCESS and kept in-frame rearrangements only. Not all clones are present; in checked studies, unresolved V genes account for under half, and no reason is known for the remainder. The DNA was the basis for D and trimming; V, J and clone size are from that table. Recorded for this sample are some 270,000 clones; 86% of them occurred a single time. The ten top clones hold 1% of the sample. From the cysteine up to the phenylalanine, the CDR3 has a length of 15 residues. The only DNA kept is the CDR3, 45 bases in frame from the first base. Compared with germline, V lacks 1 base and J lacks 3 bases; bases without a gene match: 5. CDR1 and CDR2 are drawn from the germline V gene (reference sequence): SEHNR, FQNEAQ.

The donors were included in the validation cohort of around 120 subjects, a group kept apart from the approximately 650-subject first cohort. Concerning this clone itself: The antigen it recognizes is unknown. No qualities accompany the bases; no much larger clone lies one base away.

Points the paper makes about the study in general: In vitro tests confirmed that a few of the cytomegalovirus-associated TCR beta chains recognize cytomegalovirus antigens. Of the cluster scores, 85% to 95% were above 0 in a later analysis, which found that TCRs clustered in the first cohort also tended to co-occur in the 95 to 150 validation repertoires. The validation cohort had no HLA typing available for a later analysis, so co-occurrence within that cohort was assessed over all 130 or so repertoires. In both the original and validation cohorts, the classifier was reported to diagnose cytomegalovirus status with high specificity and sensitivity. Most TCR sequences were observed very rarely across donors, whereas some public TCRs were present in many individuals. The study listed 164 TCR beta chains as associated with cytomegalovirus. The authors suggested that the approach could potentially be extended to other disease states and immunological phenotypes.

Recombination joined TRBV7-9 with TRBJ2-7; 8 central nucleotides agree with TRBD1. This TCR derives from a woman in her late teens or twenties in good health and CMV-seronegative. Sequences were obtained from PBMCs. CDR3 loop: CASSLGAGGFYEQYF. The DNA reads TGTGCCAGCAGCTTAGGGGCAGGGGGCTTCTACGAGCAGTACTTC. Here the CDR3 is joined to the reference TRBV7-9 and TRBJ2-7 genes, and the full variable domain is: DTGVSQNPRHKITKRGQNVTFRCDPISEHNRLYWYRQTLGQGPEFLTYFQNEAQLEKSRLLSDRFSAERPKGSFSTLEIQRTEQGDSAMYLCASSLGAGGFYEQYFGPGTRLTVT.